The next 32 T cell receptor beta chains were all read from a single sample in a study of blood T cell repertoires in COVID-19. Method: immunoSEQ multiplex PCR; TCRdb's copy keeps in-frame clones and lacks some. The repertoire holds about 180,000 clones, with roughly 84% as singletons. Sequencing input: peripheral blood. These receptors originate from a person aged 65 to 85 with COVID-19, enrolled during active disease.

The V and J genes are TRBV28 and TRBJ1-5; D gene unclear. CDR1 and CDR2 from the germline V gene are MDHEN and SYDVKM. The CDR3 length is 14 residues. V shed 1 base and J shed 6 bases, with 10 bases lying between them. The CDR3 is CASSLSSLGQPQHF. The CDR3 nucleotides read TGTGCCAGCAGTTTATCCTCGCTCGGTCAGCCCCAGCATTTT.

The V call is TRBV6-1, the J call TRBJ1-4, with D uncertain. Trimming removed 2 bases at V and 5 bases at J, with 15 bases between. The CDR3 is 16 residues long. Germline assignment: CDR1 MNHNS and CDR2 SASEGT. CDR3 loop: CASSESGSAQNEKLFF. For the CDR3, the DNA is TGTGCCAGCAGTGAATCCGGGTCAGCACAAAATGAAAAACTGTTTTTT.

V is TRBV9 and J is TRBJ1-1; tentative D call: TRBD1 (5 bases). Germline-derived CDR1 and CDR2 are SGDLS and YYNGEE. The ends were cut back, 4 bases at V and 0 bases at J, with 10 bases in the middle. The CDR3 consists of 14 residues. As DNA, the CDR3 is TGTGCCAGCAGCAGCCGACAGATGAACACTGAAGCTTTCTTT. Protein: CASSSRQMNTEAFF.

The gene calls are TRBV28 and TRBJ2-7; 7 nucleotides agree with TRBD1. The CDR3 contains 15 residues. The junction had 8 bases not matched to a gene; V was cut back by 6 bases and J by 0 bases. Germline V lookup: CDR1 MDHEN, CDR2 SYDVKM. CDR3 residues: CASSTRTGYSYEQYF. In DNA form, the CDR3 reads TGTGCCAGCAGCACTCGGACAGGTTACTCCTACGAGCAGTACTTC. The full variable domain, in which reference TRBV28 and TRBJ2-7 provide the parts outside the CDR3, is DVKVTQSSRYLVKRTGEKVFLECVQDMDHENMFWYRQDPGLGLRLIYFSYDVKMKEKGDIPEGYSVSREKKERFSLILESASTNQTSMYLCASSTRTGYSYEQYFGPGTRLTVT.

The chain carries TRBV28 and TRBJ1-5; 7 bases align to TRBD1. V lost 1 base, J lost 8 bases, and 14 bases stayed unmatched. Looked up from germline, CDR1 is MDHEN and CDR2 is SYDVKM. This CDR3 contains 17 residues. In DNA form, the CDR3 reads TGTGCCAGCAGTTTATTGTTGGCGACAGGGCCGAGGAAGCCCCAGCATTTT. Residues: CASSLLLATGPRKPQHF.

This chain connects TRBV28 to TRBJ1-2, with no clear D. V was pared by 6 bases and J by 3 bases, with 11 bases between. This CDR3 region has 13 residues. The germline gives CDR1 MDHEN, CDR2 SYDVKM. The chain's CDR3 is CASRKSGYYGYTF. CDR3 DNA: TGTGCCAGCAGGAAGTCAGGTTACTATGGCTACACCTTC.

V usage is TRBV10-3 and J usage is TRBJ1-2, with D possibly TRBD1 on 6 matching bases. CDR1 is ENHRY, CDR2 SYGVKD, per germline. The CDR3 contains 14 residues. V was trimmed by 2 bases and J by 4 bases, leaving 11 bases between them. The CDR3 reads CAISEKVDSYGYTF. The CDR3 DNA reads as TGTGCCATCAGTGAGAAGGTGGACAGCTATGGCTACACCTTC.

The DNA for the CDR3 is TGTGCCTGGAGTATCAGTGGCACAGATACGCAGTATTTT. Residues: CAWSISGTDTQYF. V is TRBV30 and J is TRBJ2-3, with no clear D. Per the germline V gene, CDR1 is GTSNPN and CDR2 is SVGIG (reference sequence). V gave up 2 bases and J gave up 1 base, with 7 bases separating them. This CDR3 spans 13 amino acids.

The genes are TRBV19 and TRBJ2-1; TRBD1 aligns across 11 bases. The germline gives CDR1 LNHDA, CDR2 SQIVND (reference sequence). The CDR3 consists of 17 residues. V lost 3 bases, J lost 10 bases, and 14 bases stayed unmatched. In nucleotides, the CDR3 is TGTGCCAGTAGTATTAGTTTGCGGGACAGGGGGGGAATCGAGCAGTTCTTC. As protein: CASSISLRDRGGIEQFF.

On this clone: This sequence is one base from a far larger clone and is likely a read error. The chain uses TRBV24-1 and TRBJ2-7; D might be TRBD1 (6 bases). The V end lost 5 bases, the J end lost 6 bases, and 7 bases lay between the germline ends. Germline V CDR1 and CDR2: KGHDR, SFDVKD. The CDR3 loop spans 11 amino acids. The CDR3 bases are TGTGCCACCAGTGTAGGGGGCGAGCAGTACTTC. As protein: CATSVGGEQYF.

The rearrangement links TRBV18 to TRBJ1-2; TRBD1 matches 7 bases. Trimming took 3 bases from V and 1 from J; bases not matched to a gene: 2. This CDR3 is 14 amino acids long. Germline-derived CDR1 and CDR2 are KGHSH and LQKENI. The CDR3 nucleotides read TGTGCCAGCTCACCGGGACAGTATAACTATGGCTACACCTTC. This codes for CASSPGQYNYGYTF. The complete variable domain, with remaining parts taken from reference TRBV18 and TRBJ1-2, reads NAGVMQNPRHLVRRRGQEARLRCSPMKGHSHVYWYRQLPEEGLKFMVYLQKENIIDESGMPKERFSAEFPKEGPSILRIQQVVRGDSAAYFCASSPGQYNYGYTFGSGTRLTVV.

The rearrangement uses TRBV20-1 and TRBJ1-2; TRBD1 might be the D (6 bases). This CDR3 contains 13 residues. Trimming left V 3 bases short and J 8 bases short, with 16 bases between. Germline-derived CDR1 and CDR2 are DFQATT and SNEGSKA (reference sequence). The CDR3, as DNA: TGCAGTGCTAGTCAGACAGGAGGAAGGGGCTACACCTTC. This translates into CSASQTGGRGYTF.

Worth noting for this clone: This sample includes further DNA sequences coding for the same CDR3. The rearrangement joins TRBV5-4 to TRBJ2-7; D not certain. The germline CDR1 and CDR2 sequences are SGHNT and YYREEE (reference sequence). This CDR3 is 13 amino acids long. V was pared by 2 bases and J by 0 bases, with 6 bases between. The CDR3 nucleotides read TGTGCCAGCAGCTTTCGAGACTCCTACGAGCAGTACTTC. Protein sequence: CASSFRDSYEQYF.

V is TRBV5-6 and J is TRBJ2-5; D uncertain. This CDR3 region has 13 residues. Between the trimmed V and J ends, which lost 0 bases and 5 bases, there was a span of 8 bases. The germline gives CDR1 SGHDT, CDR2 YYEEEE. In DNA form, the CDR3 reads TGTGCCAGCAGCTTGGGTTTGAGGGAGACCCAGTACTTC. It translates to CASSLGLRETQYF.

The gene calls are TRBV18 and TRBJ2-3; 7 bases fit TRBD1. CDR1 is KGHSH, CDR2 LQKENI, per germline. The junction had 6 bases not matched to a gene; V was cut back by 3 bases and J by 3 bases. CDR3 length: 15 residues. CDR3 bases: TGTGCCAGCTCACCTTCGGACAGGATTACAGATACGCAGTATTTT. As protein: CASSPSDRITDTQYF.

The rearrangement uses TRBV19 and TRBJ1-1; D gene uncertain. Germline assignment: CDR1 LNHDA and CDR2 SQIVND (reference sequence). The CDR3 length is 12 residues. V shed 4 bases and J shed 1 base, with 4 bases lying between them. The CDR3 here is CASSRQNTEAFF. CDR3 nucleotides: TGTGCCAGTAGTAGGCAGAACACTGAAGCTTTCTTT.

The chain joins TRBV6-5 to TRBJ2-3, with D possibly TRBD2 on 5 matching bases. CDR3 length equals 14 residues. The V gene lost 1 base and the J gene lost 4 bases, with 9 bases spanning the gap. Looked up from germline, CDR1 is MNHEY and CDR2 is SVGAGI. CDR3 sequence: CASSYWAGADTQYF. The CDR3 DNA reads TGTGCCAGCAGTTACTGGGCGGGTGCAGATACGCAGTATTTT.

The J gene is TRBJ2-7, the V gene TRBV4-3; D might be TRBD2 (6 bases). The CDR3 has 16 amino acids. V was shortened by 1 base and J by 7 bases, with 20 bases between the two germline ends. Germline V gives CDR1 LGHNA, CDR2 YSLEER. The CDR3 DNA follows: TGCGCCAGCAGCCAAGCGGCGGACTCAAGGGCGGGGGAGCAGTACTTC. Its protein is CASSQAADSRAGEQYF.

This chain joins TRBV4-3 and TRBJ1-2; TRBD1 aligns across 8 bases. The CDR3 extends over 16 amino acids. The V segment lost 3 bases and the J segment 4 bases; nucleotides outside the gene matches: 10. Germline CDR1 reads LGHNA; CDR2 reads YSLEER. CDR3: CASSHWGQGAGYGYTF. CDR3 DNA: TGCGCCAGCAGCCACTGGGGGCAGGGGGCCGGCTATGGCTACACCTTC.

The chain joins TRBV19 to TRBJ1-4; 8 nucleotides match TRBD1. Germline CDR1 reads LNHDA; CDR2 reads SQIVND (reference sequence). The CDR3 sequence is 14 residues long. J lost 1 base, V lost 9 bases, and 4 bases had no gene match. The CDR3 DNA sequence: TGTGCCAGCAGGGACAGGCGAACTAATGAAAAACTGTTTTTT. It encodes CASRDRRTNEKLFF.

The chain's CDR3 is CSASDSGTGGKRNTEAFF. DNA of the CDR3: TGCAGTGCTAGTGATTCCGGGACAGGGGGGAAGAGGAACACTGAAGCTTTCTTT. The chain links TRBV20-1 to TRBJ1-1, with TRBD1 identical over 11 bases. V lost 3 bases, J lost 1 base, and 13 bases stayed unmatched. Germline V gives CDR1 DFQATT, CDR2 SNEGSKA (reference sequence). There are 18 residues in the CDR3.

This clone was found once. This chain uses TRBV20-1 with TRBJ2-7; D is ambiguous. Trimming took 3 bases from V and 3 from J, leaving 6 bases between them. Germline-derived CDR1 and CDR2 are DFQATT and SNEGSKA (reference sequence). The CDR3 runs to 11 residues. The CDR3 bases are TGCAGTGCTAGCTGGCTCTACGAGCAGTACTTC. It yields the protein CSASWLYEQYF.

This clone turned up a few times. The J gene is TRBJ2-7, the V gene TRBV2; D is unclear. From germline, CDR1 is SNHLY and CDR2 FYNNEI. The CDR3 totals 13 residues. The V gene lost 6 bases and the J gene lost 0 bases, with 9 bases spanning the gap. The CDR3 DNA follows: TGTGCCAGCAGACTAACGAGCTCCTACGAGCAGTACTTC. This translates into CASRLTSSYEQYF.

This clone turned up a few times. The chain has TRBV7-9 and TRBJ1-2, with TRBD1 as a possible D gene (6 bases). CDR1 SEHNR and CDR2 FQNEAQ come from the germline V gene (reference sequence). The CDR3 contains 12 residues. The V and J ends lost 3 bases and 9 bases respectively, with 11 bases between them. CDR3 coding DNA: TGTGCCAGCAGCTTCGAACAGGGAAGCTACACCTTC. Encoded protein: CASSFEQGSYTF. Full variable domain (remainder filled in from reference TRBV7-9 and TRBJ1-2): DTGVSQNPRHKITKRGQNVTFRCDPISEHNRLYWYRQTLGQGPEFLTYFQNEAQLEKSRLLSDRFSAERPKGSFSTLEIQRTEQGDSAMYLCASSFEQGSYTFGSGTRLTVV.

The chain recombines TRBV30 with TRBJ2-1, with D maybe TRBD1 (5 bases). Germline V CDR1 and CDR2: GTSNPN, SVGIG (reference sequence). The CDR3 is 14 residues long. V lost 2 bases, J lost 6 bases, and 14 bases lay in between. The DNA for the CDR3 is TGTGCCTGGAGTAACACAGACAGAGTCAATGAGCAGTTCTTC. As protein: CAWSNTDRVNEQFF.

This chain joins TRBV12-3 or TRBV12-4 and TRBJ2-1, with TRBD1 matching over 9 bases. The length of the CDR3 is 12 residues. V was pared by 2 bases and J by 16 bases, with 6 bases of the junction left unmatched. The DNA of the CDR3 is TGTGCCAGCAGTTTAACGGGACAGGGTCACTTCTTC. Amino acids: CASSLTGQGHFF.

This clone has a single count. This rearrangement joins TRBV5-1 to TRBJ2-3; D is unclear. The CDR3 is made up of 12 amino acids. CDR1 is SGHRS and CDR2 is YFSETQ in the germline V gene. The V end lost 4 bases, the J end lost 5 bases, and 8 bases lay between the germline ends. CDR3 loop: CASSPAGDTQYF. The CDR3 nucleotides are TGCGCCAGCAGCCCAGCAGGAGATACGCAGTATTTT.

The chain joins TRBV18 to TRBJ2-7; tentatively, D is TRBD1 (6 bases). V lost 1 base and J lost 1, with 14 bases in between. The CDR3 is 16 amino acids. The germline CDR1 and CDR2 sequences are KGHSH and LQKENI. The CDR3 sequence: CASSPLPGVISYEQYF. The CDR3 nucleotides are TGTGCCAGCTCACCACTTCCAGGGGTCATATCCTACGAGCAGTACTTC. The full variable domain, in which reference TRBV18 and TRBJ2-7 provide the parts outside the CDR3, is NAGVMQNPRHLVRRRGQEARLRCSPMKGHSHVYWYRQLPEEGLKFMVYLQKENIIDESGMPKERFSAEFPKEGPSILRIQQVVRGDSAAYFCASSPLPGVISYEQYFGPGTRLTVT.

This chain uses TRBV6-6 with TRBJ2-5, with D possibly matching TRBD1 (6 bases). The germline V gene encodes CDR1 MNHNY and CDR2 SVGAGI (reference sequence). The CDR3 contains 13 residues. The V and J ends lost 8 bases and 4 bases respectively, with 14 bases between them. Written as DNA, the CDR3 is TGTGCCAGCGCTAAAGGGGGTTCAGAGACCCAGTACTTC. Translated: CASAKGGSETQYF.

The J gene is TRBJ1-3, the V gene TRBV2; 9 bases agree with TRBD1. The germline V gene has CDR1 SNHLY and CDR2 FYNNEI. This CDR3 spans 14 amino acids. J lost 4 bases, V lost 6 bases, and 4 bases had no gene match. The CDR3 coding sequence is TGTGCCAGCAGCGGGACAGGGTCCGGAAACACCATATATTTT. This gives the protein CASSGTGSGNTIYF.

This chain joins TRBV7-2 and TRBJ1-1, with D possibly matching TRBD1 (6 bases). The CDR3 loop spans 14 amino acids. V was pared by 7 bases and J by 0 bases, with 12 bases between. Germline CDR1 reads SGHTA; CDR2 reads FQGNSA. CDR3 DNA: TGTGCCAGCACCCACAGGGAGTTGAACACTGAAGCTTTCTTT. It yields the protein CASTHRELNTEAFF.

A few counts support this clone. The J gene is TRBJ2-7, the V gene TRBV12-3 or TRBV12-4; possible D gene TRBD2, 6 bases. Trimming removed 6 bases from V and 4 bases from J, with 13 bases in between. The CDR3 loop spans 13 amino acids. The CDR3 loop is CASSRGREYEQYF. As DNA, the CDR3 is TGTGCCAGCAGCCGTGGACGGGAGTACGAGCAGTACTTC.